Shown below are 18 T cell receptor beta chains from a single sample sequenced in a study of T cells in Graves' hyperthyroidism and ophthalmopathy (dated 2019 in TCRdb). Library creation used multiplex PCR. Sequencing was performed on an Illumina HiSeq 2000. The TCR beta CDR3 regions were amplified from RNA transcripts. For the first round of RT-PCR on the TCR CDR3, the HTBI primer set was used together with the Qiagen OneStep RT-PCR kit. TCRdb handled the public reads itself, with Q25 trimming in fastp and clone calling in MiXCR, and kept productive beta chains. All rows with the same CDR3 protein become a single entry with the most common DNA and genes. The sample yields about 59,000 distinct CDR3 sequences; roughly half were counted once. 2.5% to 3.5% of the sample belongs to the ten largest clones. The specimen sequenced was blood. These receptors all come from a woman aged 60-70 years with Graves' ophthalmopathy.

This clonotype has ten or more counts. The chain joins TRBV7-9 to TRBJ1-1; 11 bases align to TRBD1. Germline V gives CDR1 SEHNR, CDR2 FQNEAQ (reference sequence). The CDR3 is 19 residues long. The V gene end was trimmed by 2 bases and the J gene end by 0 bases; junction bases not matched to a gene: 11. CDR3 loop: CASSLIRTGGVAMNTEAFF. The CDR3 region has the DNA TGTGCCAGCAGCTTAATCAGGACAGGGGGCGTAGCAATGAACACTGAAGCTTTCTTT.

This clonotype is judged medium-sized. This sequence joins TRBV20-1 and TRBJ2-3; 14 positions match TRBD2. CDR1 is DFQATT and CDR2 is SNEGSKA in the germline V gene (reference sequence). There are 17 residues in the CDR3. V trimming: 4 bases; J trimming: 5 bases; junction bases outside the gene matches: 11. The CDR3 loop is CSAKAGTSGSQQDTQYF. CDR3 DNA sequence: TGCAGTGCTAAGGCCGGGACTAGCGGGAGTCAGCAAGATACGCAGTATTTT.

This chain links TRBV6-5 with TRBJ1-2; 10 bases agree with TRBD1. From germline, CDR1 is MNHEY and CDR2 SVGAGI. The CDR3 is 15 residues long. J lost 8 bases, V lost 6 bases, and 12 bases had no gene match. CDR3 residues: CASRDRQGASGGYTF. The CDR3 region has the DNA TGTGCCAGCAGGGACCGACAGGGGGCGTCTGGAGGCTACACCTTC.

This clonotype was recorded only once. The chain employs TRBV20-1 and TRBJ2-1; 7 bases align to TRBD2. The CDR3 spans 12 residues. The junction had 3 bases not matched to a gene; V was cut back by 3 bases and J by 7 bases. From germline, CDR1 is DFQATT and CDR2 SNEGSKA (reference sequence). The CDR3 protein is CSASGGTNEQFF. The CDR3 DNA follows: TGCAGTGCTAGCGGGGGGACTAATGAGCAGTTCTTC.

This clonotype was counted many times. This sequence joins TRBV14 and TRBJ1-2; no clear D gene. V lost 1 base and J 14 bases, leaving 17 bases between the germline ends. Germline CDR1 reads SGHDN; CDR2 reads FVKESK. The CDR3 has 13 amino acids. The CDR3 nucleotides read TGTGCCAGCAGCCAAGGTTACAGCCTTCCTCTGACCTTC. It codes for CASSQGYSLPLTF.

This clonotype was observed many times. This rearrangement joins TRBV5-6 to TRBJ2-5, with D tentatively TRBD1 (6 bases). V was cut by 4 bases and J by 5 bases, with 18 bases left in between. The length of the CDR3 is 15 residues. CDR1 and CDR2 (germline): SGHDT, YYEEEE. The chain's CDR3 is CASSPSPGVGETQYF. In nucleotides, the CDR3 is TGTGCCAGCAGCCCTTCCCCAGGGGTGGGGGAGACCCAGTACTTC. Full variable domain (outside the CDR3, taken from reference TRBV5-6 and TRBJ2-5): DAGVTQSPTHLIKTRGQQVTLRCSPKSGHDTVSWYQQALGQGPQFIFQYYEEEERQRGNFPDRFSGHQFPNYSSELNVNALLLGDSALYLCASSPSPGVGETQYFGPGTRLLVL.

The gene calls are TRBV29-1 and TRBJ2-5; D is possibly TRBD1 (5 bases). CDR1 is SQVTM and CDR2 is ANQGSEA in the germline V gene. Trimming removed 8 bases from V and 5 bases from J, with 15 bases in between. The CDR3 is made up of 12 amino acids. The CDR3 DNA is TGCAGCTTCTCCAGGGTTTCGGAGACCCAGTACTTC. As protein: CSFSRVSETQYF.

Comments on this clonotype: Mismatch with germline at one junction end may stem from a read error. V gene TRBV11-2 combines with J gene TRBJ1-4, with a tentative D call TRBD1 (5 bases). CDR1 and CDR2 (germline): SGHAT, FQNNGV. This CDR3 is 16 amino acids long. The CDR3 sequence is CASSLGQFATSEKMFF. The CDR3, as DNA: TGTGCCAGCAGCTTAGGACAGTTCGCAACTAGTGAAAAAATGTTTTTT.

This clonotype was counted ten times or more. The chain uses TRBV5-5 and TRBJ1-4; no definite D call. Trimming removed 4 bases at V and 2 bases at J, with 12 bases between. The CDR3 extends over 15 amino acids. In germline, CDR1 is SGHKS, CDR2 YYEKEE (reference sequence). In nucleotides, the CDR3 is TGTGCCAGCAGCAAGGACGGCAGGACTAATGAAAAACTGTTTTTT. Translation gives CASSKDGRTNEKLFF.

This clonotype was counted many times. V gene TRBV20-1 combines with J gene TRBJ2-1; 12 bases fit TRBD2. Germline V gene sequence: CDR1 DFQATT, CDR2 SNEGSKA (reference sequence). J was trimmed by 3 bases and V by 1 base; bases with no gene match: 13. The CDR3 length is 19 residues. This chain's CDR3 is CSARVGLAGLPPFYNEQFF. The CDR3 coding sequence is TGCAGTGCTAGAGTGGGACTAGCGGGCTTGCCTCCTTTCTACAATGAGCAGTTCTTC.

The CDR3 sequence: CASSLLGTVYNEQFF. The DNA of the CDR3 is TGTGCCAGCAGCCTCTTAGGGACGGTCTACAATGAGCAGTTCTTC. V gene TRBV2 combines with J gene TRBJ2-1, with D tentatively TRBD1 or TRBD2 (5 bases each). Germline V lookup: CDR1 SNHLY, CDR2 FYNNEI. V was trimmed by 6 bases and J by 3 bases, leaving 15 bases between them. CDR3 length: 15 amino acids.

V is TRBV6-5 and J is TRBJ2-2, with 7 positions matching TRBD2. Germline V gene sequence: CDR1 MNHEY, CDR2 SVGAGI. After removal of 6 bases from V and 7 bases from J, the junction contained 8 bases not matched to a gene. CDR3 length: 14 residues. The DNA of the CDR3 is TGTGCCAGCAGGCCCACTCGGACTAGCGGGGAGCTGTTTTTT. This sequence encodes CASRPTRTSGELFF.

This clonotype appeared a few times. The chain is built from TRBV18 and TRBJ2-1, with 11 bases identical to TRBD2. The CDR3 runs 14 residues. V was pared by 3 bases and J by 9 bases, with 4 bases of the junction left unmatched. Germline CDR1 is KGHSH and CDR2 is LQKENI. CDR3 sequence reads: CASSPSGGALEQFF. The DNA for the CDR3 is TGTGCCAGCTCACCTAGCGGGGGGGCGCTTGAGCAGTTCTTC.

The table lists this clonotype with many counts. The CDR3 loop reads CASSQDDRQGNTIYF. The CDR3 region has the DNA TGCGCCAGCAGCCAAGATGACCGGCAGGGGAACACCATATATTTT. The V and J genes are TRBV4-1 and TRBJ1-3; TRBD1 is a possible D gene (6 bases). The ends were cut back, 0 bases at V and 7 bases at J, with 13 bases in the middle. In germline, CDR1 is MGHRA, CDR2 YSYEKL. The CDR3 loop spans 15 amino acids.

The sample holds a few counts of this clonotype. The V call is TRBV27, the J call TRBJ2-1; D unresolved. Germline V gives CDR1 MNHEY, CDR2 SMNVEV (reference sequence). V lost 5 bases and J lost 1, with 15 bases in between. The CDR3 consists of 16 residues. The CDR3 nucleotides read TGTGCCAGCAGTCCCCCCCCCCTGACATCCTACAATGAGCAGTTCTTC. This codes for CASSPPPLTSYNEQFF.

This clonotype was seen just once. The V gene is TRBV10-3, the J gene TRBJ2-1, with 13 bases identical to TRBD2. Per germline, CDR1 ENHRY and CDR2 SYGVKD. The V segment lost 10 bases and the J segment 0 bases; nucleotides outside the gene matches: 9. The length of the CDR3 is 17 residues. The CDR3 nucleotides are TGTGCCACCGCGACTAGCGGGAGGATTAGCTCCTACAATGAGCAGTTCTTC. Translation gives CATATSGRISSYNEQFF.

The rearrangement joins TRBV11-3 to TRBJ2-3, with 8 bases matching TRBD1. Germline V gene sequence: CDR1 SGHNT, CDR2 YENEEA. This CDR3 contains 14 residues. V lost 5 bases to trimming and J lost 1 base; unmatched junction nucleotides: 2. The CDR3 nucleotides read TGTGCCAGCAGCATGACAGGGGGCACAGATACGCAGTATTTT. Its protein is CASSMTGGTDTQYF. The whole variable domain, filled in from reference TRBV11-3 and TRBJ2-3, reads EAGVVQSPRYKIIEKKQPVAFWCNPISGHNTLYWYLQNLGQGPELLIRYENEEAVDDSQLPKDRFSAERLKGVDSTLKIQPAELGDSAVYLCASSMTGGTDTQYFGPGTRLTVL.

As regards this clonotype: Compared with germline, one end of the junction differs, possibly owing to a read error. This rearrangement joins TRBV7-7 to TRBJ1-1, with TRBD1 as a possible D gene (5 bases). CDR1 and CDR2 (germline): SSHAT, FNYEAQ (reference sequence). There are 13 residues in the CDR3. CDR3 sequence: CASSKGPNTEAFF. CDR3 in DNA: TGTGCTAGCAGCAAGGGACCGAACACTGAAGCTTTCTTT.